This is a list of T cell receptor beta chains from one sample in a study of blood T cell repertoires in COVID-19. Some clones are missing from TCRdb's copy, which holds only in-frame ones; the method was immunoSEQ multiplex PCR. The sample yields about 41,000 clones, around 81% seen once. Sample: peripheral blood. Receptors were obtained from a woman of 80 years or more with acute or convalescent COVID-19. Each CDR3 is given without its conserved first and last residue. Some rows mark clone size as missing; the rest say once, few, many or name a class of expanded clone.

size: NA; V: TRBV6-5; J: TRBJ1-1; CDR3: ASRRKENTEAF
size: NA; V: TRBV18; J: TRBJ1-1; CDR3: ASSLSQGAAEAF
size: NA; V: TRBV19; J: TRBJ2-2; CDR3: ASSIQGWELF
size: NA; V: TRBV5-1; J: TRBJ1-2; CDR3: ASSLRRGPYGYT
size: NA; V: TRBV12-3/TRBV12-4; J: TRBJ1-2; CDR3: ASSIQGAEGYT
size: NA; V: TRBV19; J: TRBJ2-1; CDR3: ASSILVGEQF
size: NA; V: TRBV11-3; J: TRBJ1-1; CDR3: ASSPFVRGTEAF
size: NA; V: TRBV7-2; J: TRBJ2-5; CDR3: ASSLGRGGGTQY
size: NA; V: TRBV9; J: TRBJ2-4; CDR3: ASSVAGLAKNIQY
size: NA; V: TRBV7-9; J: TRBJ1-1; CDR3: ASSPRSAPLAF
size: NA; V: TRBV19; J: TRBJ1-3; CDR3: ASNDRDYSGNTIY
size: NA; V: TRBV12-3/TRBV12-4; J: TRBJ1-2; CDR3: ASSLRGGYGYT
size: once; V: TRBV7-9; J: TRBJ1-1; CDR3: ASSFSSDTEAF
size: many; V: TRBV6-5; J: TRBJ1-4; CDR3: ASSSQGGKLF
size: once; V: TRBV6-5; J: TRBJ1-6; CDR3: ASSYEGSPLH
size: NA; V: TRBV5-4; J: TRBJ1-4; CDR3: ASSSRDRGPGEKLF
size: NA; V: TRBV30; J: TRBJ1-2; CDR3: AWSTGGHYGYT
size: NA; V: TRBV18; J: TRBJ1-3; CDR3: ASSPEALSGNTIY